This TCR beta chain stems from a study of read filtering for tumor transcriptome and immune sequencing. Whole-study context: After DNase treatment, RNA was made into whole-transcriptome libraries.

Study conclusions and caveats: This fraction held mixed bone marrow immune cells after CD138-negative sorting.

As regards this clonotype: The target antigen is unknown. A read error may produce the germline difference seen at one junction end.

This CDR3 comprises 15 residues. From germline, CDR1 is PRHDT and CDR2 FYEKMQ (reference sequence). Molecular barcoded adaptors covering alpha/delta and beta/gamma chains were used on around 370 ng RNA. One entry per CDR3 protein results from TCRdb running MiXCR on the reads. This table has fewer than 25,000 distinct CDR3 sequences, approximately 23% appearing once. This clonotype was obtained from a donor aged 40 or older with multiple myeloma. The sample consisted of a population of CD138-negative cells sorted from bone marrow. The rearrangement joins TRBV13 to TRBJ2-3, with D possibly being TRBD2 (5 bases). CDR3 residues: CAISLRGKSTDTQYF. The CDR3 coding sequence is TGTGCCATCAGCTTAAGAGGGAAATCCACAGATACGCAGTATTTT.